This T cell receptor (beta chain) was profiled in a study of blood T cells in healthy people across ages. PCR was performed a second time for roughly 6 to 12 cycles using a sample-barcoded 5' primer and a J-beta primer mix. TCRdb ran MiXCR on the 5' RACE reads and lists one entry per CDR3 protein. The sample lists more than 900,000 distinct CDR3 sequences, 20% to 25% occurring once. The CDR3 consists of 14 residues. CDR1 and CDR2 (germline): MNHEY, SMNVEV (reference sequence). The J segment lost 5 bases and the V segment lost 5 bases, leaving 6 bases of the junction unmatched. The sample also formed part of further work on T cells of mothers and their children. Per that paper: Addition of sample barcodes and 2-4 random nucleotides occurred through the M1S primer of the second PCR.

Material: blood. The chain employs TRBV27 and TRBJ1-3, with 7 bases matching TRBD1. The sequence came from a girl aged 2 to 9 in good health. The CDR3 bases are TGTGCCAGCAGTGCCCAGGGGGTGAGAAACACCATATATTTT. Protein product: CASSAQGVRNTIYF.